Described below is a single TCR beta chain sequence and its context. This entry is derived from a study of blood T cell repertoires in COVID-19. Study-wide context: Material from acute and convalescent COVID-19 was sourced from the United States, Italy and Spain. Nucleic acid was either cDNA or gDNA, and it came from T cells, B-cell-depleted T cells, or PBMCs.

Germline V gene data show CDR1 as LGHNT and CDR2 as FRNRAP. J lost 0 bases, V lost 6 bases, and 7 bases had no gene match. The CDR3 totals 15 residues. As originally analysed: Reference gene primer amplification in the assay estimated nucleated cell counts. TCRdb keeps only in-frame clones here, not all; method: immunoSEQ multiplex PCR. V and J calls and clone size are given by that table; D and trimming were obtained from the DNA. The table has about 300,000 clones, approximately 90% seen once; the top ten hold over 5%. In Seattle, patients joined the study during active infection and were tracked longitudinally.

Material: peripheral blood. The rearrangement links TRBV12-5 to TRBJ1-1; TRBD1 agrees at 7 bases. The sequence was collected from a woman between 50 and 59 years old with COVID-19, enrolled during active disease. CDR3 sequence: CASGTGQAMNTEAFF. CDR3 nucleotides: TGTGCTAGTGGCACCGGACAGGCCATGAACACTGAAGCTTTCTTT.